This T cell receptor beta chain was sequenced for a study of OX40 agonist ivuxolimab in advanced cancers. Study-level information: Ivuxolimab, which is an agonistic anti-OX40 (CD134) antibody, was administered to the patients. Patients in the trial were receiving intravenous ivuxolimab every 2 weeks, at doses of 0.01 to 10 mg/kg. Partial responses occurred in three patients (one hepatocellular carcinoma, two cutaneous melanoma).

The germline gives CDR1 SQVTM, CDR2 ANQGSEA. Trimming shortened V by 6 bases and J by 9 bases, and 15 bases separated the two germline ends. The length of the CDR3 is 12 residues. As for this clone: Its cognate antigen is unknown.

Study-level findings and limits: The study observed clonal expansion of CD4+ and CD8+ blood T cells by week 6 at 0.1 to 3.0 mg/kg.

The assay was immunoSEQ multiplex PCR, and TCRdb's table has in-frame clones only and misses some. The sample lists roughly 77,000 clones, around 90% seen once, with approximately 10% in the top ten. The TCR sequence derives from an adult with an advanced solid tumor such as melanoma, head and neck, liver or kidney cancer. The sequenced sample was CD4+ or CD8+ T cells sorted from blood, obtained in a trial of the OX40 agonist ivuxolimab. The J gene is TRBJ2-1, the V gene TRBV29-1; D possibly matches TRBD1 or TRBD2 (5 bases each). DNA for the CDR3: TGCAGCGTGGTGGGGACGACGGGTGAGCAGTTCTTC. This encodes CSVVGTTGEQFF.